This T cell receptor beta chain was found in a study of tumor and adjacent non-tumor tissue in lung cancer. Overall study: On average, productive TCRbeta reads reached about 4.17 million per sample.

Whole-study findings and limits: Shorter survival was associated with higher TCR diversity in tumors.

This CDR3 contains 12 residues. A note on this clonotype: Its specificity is not known. The conserved phenylalanine or tryptophan normally closing the CDR3 is absent here, so this likely arose from a read error.

This sample's RNA came from whole unsorted tissue. TCRbeta libraries were built with three rounds of nested PCR, modified from ARM-PCR. MiXCR was run by TCRdb on the multiplex PCR reads, yielding one entry per CDR3 protein. The sample yields 100,000 to 150,000 distinct CDR3 sequences, roughly 67% seen once. The sequence was obtained from a man aged 25 to 40 with non-small cell lung cancer. Sequencing was done on a sample of lung tumor tissue. V is TRBV12-3 or TRBV12-4 and J is TRBJ2-2; D gene ambiguous. As DNA, the CDR3 is TGTGCCAGCAGTCATTGCACCGTGGAGCTGTTTTTA. Translation gives CASSHCTVELFL.